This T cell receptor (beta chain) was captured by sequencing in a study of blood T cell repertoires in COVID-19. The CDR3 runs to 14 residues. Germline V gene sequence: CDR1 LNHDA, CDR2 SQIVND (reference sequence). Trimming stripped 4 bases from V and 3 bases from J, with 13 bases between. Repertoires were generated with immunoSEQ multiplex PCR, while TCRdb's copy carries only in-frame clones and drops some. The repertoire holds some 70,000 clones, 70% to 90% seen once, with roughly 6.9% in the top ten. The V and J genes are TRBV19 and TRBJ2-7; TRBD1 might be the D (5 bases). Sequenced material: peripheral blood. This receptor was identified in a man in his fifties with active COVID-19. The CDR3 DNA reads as TGTGCCAGTAGTACAGGGAATCCCAACTACGAGCAGTACTTC. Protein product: CASSTGNPNYEQYF.